The present TCR beta chain was sequenced within a study of T cell repertoires in cytomegalovirus infection. Across the study: Shared public TCR beta signatures pointed to both CMV infection and a matching HLA type.

As to this clonotype: Antigen specificity is unknown.

Each CDR3 protein gets one entry after TCRdb re-called the reads with MiXCR. The profile covers around 280,000 distinct CDR3 sequences, with around 9.1% appearing a single time and 2% to 3% taken by the ten largest. The germline CDR1 and CDR2 sequences are SQVTM and ANQGSEA. The CDR3 extends over 12 amino acids. V lost 7 bases to trimming and J lost 3 bases, with 10 bases between them. Study findings and constraints: The cumulative frequency of public TCR beta families distinguished individuals who carried CMV together with the relevant HLA. Across the ex vivo response, the dominant clonotypes were HLA-C-restricted CMV-specific TCR beta clonotypes.

The rearrangement uses TRBV29-1 and TRBJ2-1, with D perhaps matching TRBD2 (5 bases). This TCR was recovered from a human donor in good health (CMV status not recorded). Some clones in this sample may be carry-over from other donors' samples. The specimen sequenced was PBMCs. In nucleotides, the CDR3 is TGCAGCGGGGAGACCCTCTACAATGAGCAGTTCTTC. It is translated as CSGETLYNEQFF.